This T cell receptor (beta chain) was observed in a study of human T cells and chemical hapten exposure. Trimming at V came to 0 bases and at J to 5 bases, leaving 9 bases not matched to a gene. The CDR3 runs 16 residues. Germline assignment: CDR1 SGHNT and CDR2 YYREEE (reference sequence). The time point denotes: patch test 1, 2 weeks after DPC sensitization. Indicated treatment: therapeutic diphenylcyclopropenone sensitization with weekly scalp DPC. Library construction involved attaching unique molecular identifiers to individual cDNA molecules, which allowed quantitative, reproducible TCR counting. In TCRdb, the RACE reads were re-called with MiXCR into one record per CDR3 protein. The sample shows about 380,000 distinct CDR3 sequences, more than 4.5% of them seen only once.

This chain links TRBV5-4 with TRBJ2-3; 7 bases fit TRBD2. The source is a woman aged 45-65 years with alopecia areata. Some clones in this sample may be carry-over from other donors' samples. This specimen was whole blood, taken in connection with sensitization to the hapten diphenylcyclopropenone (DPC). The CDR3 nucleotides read TGTGCCAGCAGCTTGGGTGCGGGGGTCACATTAGATACGCAGTATTTT. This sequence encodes CASSLGAGVTLDTQYF.